The clone carrying this T cell receptor (beta chain) occurred once. Antigen unknown. Per the germline V gene, CDR1 is LNHDA and CDR2 is SQIVND (reference sequence). This CDR3 comprises 15 residues. V was trimmed by 1 base and J by 2 bases, leaving 9 bases between them. Repertoires were generated with immunoSEQ multiplex PCR, while TCRdb's copy carries only in-frame clones and drops some. The table has 2.5 million or so clones, more than 90% seen once. The sample comes from a study of shared clonotypes between healthy human individuals. The study's findings and limits: Non-shared clonotypes had lower generation probabilities than clonotypes shared by all four sorted-subset donors.

This clonotype was obtained from a man aged 18 to 35 in good health. Sequences were obtained from naive CD4+ T cells sorted from blood. Subset defined: CD45RA+ positively selected. This chain joins TRBV19 and TRBJ1-3, with a tentative D call TRBD1 (6 bases). CDR3 sequence reads: CASSIGPGAGNTIYF. CDR3 bases: TGTGCCAGTAGTATAGGCCCAGGGGCTGGAAACACCATATATTTT.